Listed below are T cell receptor beta chains from one sample, sequenced in a study of blood T cell repertoires in COVID-19. TCRdb keeps only in-frame clones here, not all; method: immunoSEQ multiplex PCR. Seen here are 45,000 to 60,000 clones, 88% observed once, and the top ten hold about 3%. The material sequenced was peripheral blood. The receptors were sampled from a man in his fifties with active COVID-19. The CDR3 runs from the conserved cysteine through the conserved F or W. A D gene is named only where the DNA matches it firmly. Not every row has a clone size; where given, it reads once, few, many or a size class.

J gene: TRBJ1-5
clone size: .
V gene: TRBV19
D gene: .
CDR3 protein: CASKSAGMGFGNQPQHF
CDR3 DNA: TGTGCCAGCAAGTCGGCAGGGATGGGGTTCGGCAATCAGCCCCAGCATTTT

J gene: TRBJ2-5
clone size: .
V gene: TRBV6-2/TRBV6-3
D gene: TRBD2
CDR3 protein: CASSYTGTSGDQETQYF
CDR3 DNA: TGTGCCAGCAGTTACACCGGGACTAGCGGGGACCAAGAGACCCAGTACTTC

J gene: TRBJ1-1
clone size: few
V gene: TRBV11-2
D gene: .
CDR3 protein: CASSLSGRGIPEAFF
CDR3 DNA: TGTGCCAGCAGCTTATCTGGCAGGGGAATACCTGAAGCTTTCTTT

J gene: TRBJ1-5
clone size: .
V gene: TRBV6-6
D gene: .
CDR3 protein: CASSPFSNQPQHF
CDR3 DNA: TGTGCCAGCAGCCCCTTCAGCAATCAGCCCCAGCATTTT

J gene: TRBJ1-2
clone size: .
V gene: TRBV27
D gene: .
CDR3 protein: CASRMDRAPGRYTF
CDR3 DNA: TGTGCCAGCAGAATGGACAGAGCCCCAGGTCGGTACACCTTC

J gene: TRBJ2-5
clone size: .
V gene: TRBV5-5
D gene: .
CDR3 protein: CASSLNTGGGETQYF
CDR3 DNA: TGTGCCAGCAGCTTGAATACAGGGGGAGGGGAGACCCAGTACTTC

J gene: TRBJ1-4
clone size: .
V gene: TRBV18
D gene: TRBD1
CDR3 protein: CASSFRQGSNEKLFF
CDR3 DNA: TGTGCCAGCTCGTTCCGACAGGGATCAAATGAAAAACTGTTTTTT

J gene: TRBJ2-3
clone size: .
V gene: TRBV11-2
D gene: .
CDR3 protein: CASSSSGSADTQYF
CDR3 DNA: TGTGCCAGCAGTAGTTCGGGTTCTGCAGATACGCAGTATTTT

J gene: TRBJ2-5
clone size: .
V gene: TRBV5-1
D gene: .
CDR3 protein: CASSLARGQETQYF
CDR3 DNA: TGCGCCAGCAGCTTGGCCCGGGGACAAGAGACCCAGTACTTC

J gene: TRBJ2-1
clone size: once
V gene: TRBV7-2
D gene: TRBD2
CDR3 protein: CASSSRGGGWDEQFF
CDR3 DNA: TGTGCCAGCAGCTCGCGGGGGGGCGGTTGGGATGAGCAGTTCTTC

J gene: TRBJ2-7
clone size: .
V gene: TRBV3-1/TRBV3-2
D gene: TRBD2
CDR3 protein: CASSQIAGALEQYF
CDR3 DNA: TGTGCCAGCAGCCAGATAGCGGGTGCCCTCGAGCAGTACTTC

J gene: TRBJ1-4
clone size: few
V gene: TRBV5-1
D gene: .
CDR3 protein: CASSFVEGNEKLFF
CDR3 DNA: TGCGCCAGCAGCTTTGTGGAGGGGAATGAAAAACTGTTTTTT

J gene: TRBJ1-3
clone size: .
V gene: TRBV7-2
D gene: TRBD1
CDR3 protein: CASSFTGDVSGNTIYF
CDR3 DNA: TGTGCCAGCAGTTTTACAGGGGATGTCTCTGGAAACACCATATATTTT

J gene: TRBJ2-2
clone size: .
V gene: TRBV9
D gene: .
CDR3 protein: CASSVVSEVFNTGELFF
CDR3 DNA: TGTGCCAGCAGCGTAGTCTCGGAGGTCTTTAACACCGGGGAGCTGTTTTTT

J gene: TRBJ1-6
clone size: .
V gene: TRBV4-2
D gene: .
CDR3 protein: CASSQDRVRGGNSPLHF
CDR3 DNA: TGTGCCAGCAGCCAAGATCGGGTCCGCGGGGGAAATTCACCCCTCCACTTT

J gene: TRBJ2-1
clone size: few
V gene: TRBV12-3/TRBV12-4
D gene: .
CDR3 protein: CASSPQVQNEQFF
CDR3 DNA: TGTGCCAGCAGTCCTCAGGTCCAGAATGAGCAGTTCTTC

J gene: TRBJ2-3
clone size: .
V gene: TRBV4-2
D gene: TRBD2
CDR3 protein: CASSQVGGRGTDTQYF
CDR3 DNA: TGTGCCAGCAGCCAAGTAGGAGGGAGGGGCACAGATACGCAGTATTTT